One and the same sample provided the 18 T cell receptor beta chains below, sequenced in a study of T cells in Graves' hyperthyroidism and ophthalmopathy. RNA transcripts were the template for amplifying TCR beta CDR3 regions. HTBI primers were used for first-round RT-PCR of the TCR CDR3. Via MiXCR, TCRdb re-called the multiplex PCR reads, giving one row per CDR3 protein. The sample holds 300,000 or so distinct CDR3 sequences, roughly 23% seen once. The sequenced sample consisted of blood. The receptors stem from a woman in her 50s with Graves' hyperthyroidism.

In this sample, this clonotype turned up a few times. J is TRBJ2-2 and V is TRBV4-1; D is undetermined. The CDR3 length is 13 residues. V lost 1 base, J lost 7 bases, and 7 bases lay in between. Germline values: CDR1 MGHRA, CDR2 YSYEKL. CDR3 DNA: TGCGCCAGCAGCCAAGGGGGTTACGGGGAGCTGTTTTTT. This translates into CASSQGGYGELFF.

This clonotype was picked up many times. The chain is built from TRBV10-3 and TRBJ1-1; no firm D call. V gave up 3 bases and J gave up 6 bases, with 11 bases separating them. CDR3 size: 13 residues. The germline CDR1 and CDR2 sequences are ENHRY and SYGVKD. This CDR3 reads CAISDLTGSEAFF. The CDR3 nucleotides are TGTGCCATCAGTGATTTAACGGGTTCTGAAGCTTTCTTT.

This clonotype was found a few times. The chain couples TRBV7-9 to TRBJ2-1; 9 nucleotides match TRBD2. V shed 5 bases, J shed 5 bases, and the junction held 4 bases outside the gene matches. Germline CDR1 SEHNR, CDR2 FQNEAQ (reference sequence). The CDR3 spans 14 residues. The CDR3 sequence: CASSRLAENNEQFF. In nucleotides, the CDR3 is TGTGCCAGCAGCCGACTAGCGGAGAACAATGAGCAGTTCTTC.

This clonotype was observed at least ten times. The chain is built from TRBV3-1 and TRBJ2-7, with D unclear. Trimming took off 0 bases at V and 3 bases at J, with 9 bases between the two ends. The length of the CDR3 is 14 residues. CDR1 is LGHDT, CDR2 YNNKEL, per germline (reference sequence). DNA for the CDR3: TGTGCCAGCAGCCAAGAACTCTTAGGCTACGAGCAGTACTTC. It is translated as CASSQELLGYEQYF.

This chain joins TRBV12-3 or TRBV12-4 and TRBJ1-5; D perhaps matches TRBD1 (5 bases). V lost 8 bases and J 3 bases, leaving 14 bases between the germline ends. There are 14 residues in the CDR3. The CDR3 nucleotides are TGTGCCAGCGGGGGGACCGGGAACAATCAGCCCCAGCATTTT. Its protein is CASGGTGNNQPQHF.

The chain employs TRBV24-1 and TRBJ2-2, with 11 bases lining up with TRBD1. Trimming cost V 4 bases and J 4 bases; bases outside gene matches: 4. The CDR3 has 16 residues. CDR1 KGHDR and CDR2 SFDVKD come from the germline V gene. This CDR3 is CATSDRTGGSTGELFF. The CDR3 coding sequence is TGTGCCACCAGTGACCGGACAGGGGGCAGCACCGGGGAGCTGTTTTTT.

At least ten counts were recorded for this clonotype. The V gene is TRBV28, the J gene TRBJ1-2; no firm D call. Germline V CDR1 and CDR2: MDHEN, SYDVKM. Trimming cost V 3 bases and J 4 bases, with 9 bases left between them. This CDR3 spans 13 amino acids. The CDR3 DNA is TGTGCCAGCAGTTTGCCGGAAGTCTATGGCTACACCTTC. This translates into CASSLPEVYGYTF.

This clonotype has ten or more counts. The CDR3 protein is CASSGQGVNYGYTF. The CDR3 coding sequence is TGTGCCAGCAGTGGACAGGGCGTTAACTATGGCTACACCTTC. This sequence joins TRBV2 and TRBJ1-2, with 7 nucleotides matching TRBD1. Germline V gene lookup returns CDR1 SNHLY and CDR2 FYNNEI. With V trimmed by 4 bases and J by 1 base, 3 bases remained unmatched. The CDR3 is 14 residues long.

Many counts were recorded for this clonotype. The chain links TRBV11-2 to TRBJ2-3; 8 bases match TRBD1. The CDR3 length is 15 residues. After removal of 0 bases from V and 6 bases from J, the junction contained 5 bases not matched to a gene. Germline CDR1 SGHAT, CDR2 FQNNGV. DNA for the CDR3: TGTGCCAGCAGCTTAGAGGACAGGGTCAGGGATACGCAGTATTTT. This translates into CASSLEDRVRDTQYF. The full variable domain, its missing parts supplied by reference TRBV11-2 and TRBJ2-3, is EAGVAQSPRYKIIEKRQSVAFWCNPISGHATLYWYQQILGQGPKLLIQFQNNGVVDDSQLPKDRFSAERLKGVDSTLKIQPAKLEDSAVYLCASSLEDRVRDTQYFGPGTRLTVL.

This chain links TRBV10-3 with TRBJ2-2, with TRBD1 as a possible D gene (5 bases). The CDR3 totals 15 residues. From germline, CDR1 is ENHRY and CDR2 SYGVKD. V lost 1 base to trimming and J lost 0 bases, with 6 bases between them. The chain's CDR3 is CAISELQANTGELFF. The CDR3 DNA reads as TGTGCCATCAGTGAGTTACAGGCGAACACCGGGGAGCTGTTTTTT.

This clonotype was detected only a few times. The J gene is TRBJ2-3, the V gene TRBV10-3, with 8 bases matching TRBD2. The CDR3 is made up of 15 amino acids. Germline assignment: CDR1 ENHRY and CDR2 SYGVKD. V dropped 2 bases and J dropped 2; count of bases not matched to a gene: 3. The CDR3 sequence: CAISETLAATDTQYF. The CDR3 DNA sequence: TGTGCCATCAGTGAGACACTAGCGGCCACAGATACGCAGTATTTT.

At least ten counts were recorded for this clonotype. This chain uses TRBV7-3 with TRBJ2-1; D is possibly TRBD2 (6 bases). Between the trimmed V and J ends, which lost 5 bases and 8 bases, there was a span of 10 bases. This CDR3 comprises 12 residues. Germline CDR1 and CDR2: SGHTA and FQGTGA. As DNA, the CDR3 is TGTGCCAGCAGCCAATGGGGGGATGAGCAGTTCTTC. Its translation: CASSQWGDEQFF.

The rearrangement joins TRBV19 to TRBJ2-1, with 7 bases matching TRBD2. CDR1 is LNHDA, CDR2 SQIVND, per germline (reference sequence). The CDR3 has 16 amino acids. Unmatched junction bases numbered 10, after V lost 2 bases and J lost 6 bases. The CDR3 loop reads CASSIRGGGGRNEQFF. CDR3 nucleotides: TGTGCCAGTAGTATAAGGGGCGGGGGAGGTCGCAATGAGCAGTTCTTC.

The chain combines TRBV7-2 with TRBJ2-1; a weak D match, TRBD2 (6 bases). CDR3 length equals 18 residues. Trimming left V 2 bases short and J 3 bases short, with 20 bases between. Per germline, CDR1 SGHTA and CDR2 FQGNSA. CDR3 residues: CASSLWFNGGKGYNEQFF. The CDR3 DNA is TGTGCCAGCAGCTTATGGTTCAATGGCGGGAAAGGCTACAATGAGCAGTTCTTC. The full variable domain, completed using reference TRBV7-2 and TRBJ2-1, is GAGVSQSPSNKVTEKGKDVELRCDPISGHTALYWYRQSLGQGLEFLIYFQGNSAPDKSGLPSDRFSAERTGGSVSTLTIQRTQQEDSAVYLCASSLWFNGGKGYNEQFFGPGTRLTVL.

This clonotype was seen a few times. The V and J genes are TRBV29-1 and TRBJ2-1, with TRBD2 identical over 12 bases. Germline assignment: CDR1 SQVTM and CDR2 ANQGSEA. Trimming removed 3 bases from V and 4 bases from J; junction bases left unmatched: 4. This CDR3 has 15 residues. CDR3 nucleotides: TGCAGCGTTGATGGACTAGCGGGGATGTACAATGAGCAGTTCTTC. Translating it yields CSVDGLAGMYNEQFF.

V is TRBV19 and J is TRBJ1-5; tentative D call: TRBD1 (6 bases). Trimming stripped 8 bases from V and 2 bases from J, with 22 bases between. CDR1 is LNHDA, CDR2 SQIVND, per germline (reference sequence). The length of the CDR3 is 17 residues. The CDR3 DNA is TGTGCCAGTTCCCGCGGGGGCCCTTTTGAAGGCAATCAGCCCCAGCATTTT. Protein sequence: CASSRGGPFEGNQPQHF.

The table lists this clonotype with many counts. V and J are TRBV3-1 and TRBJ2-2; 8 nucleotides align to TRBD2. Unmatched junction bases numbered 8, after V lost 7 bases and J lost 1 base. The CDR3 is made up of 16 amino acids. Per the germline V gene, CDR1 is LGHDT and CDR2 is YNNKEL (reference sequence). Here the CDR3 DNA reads TGTGCCAGCACCCCAGCCGCGGGAGGGAACACCGGGGAGCTGTTTTTT. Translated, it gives CASTPAAGGNTGELFF.

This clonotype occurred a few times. This chain's CDR3 is CASRVTSGYNEQYF. The CDR3 nucleotides are TGTGCCAGCAGGGTGACTAGCGGGTACAATGAGCAGTACTTC. This chain connects TRBV12-3 or TRBV12-4 to TRBJ2-1, with 10 bases identical to TRBD2. The DNA end lines up better with TRBJ2-7; the J call may be wrong. The CDR3 contains 14 residues.